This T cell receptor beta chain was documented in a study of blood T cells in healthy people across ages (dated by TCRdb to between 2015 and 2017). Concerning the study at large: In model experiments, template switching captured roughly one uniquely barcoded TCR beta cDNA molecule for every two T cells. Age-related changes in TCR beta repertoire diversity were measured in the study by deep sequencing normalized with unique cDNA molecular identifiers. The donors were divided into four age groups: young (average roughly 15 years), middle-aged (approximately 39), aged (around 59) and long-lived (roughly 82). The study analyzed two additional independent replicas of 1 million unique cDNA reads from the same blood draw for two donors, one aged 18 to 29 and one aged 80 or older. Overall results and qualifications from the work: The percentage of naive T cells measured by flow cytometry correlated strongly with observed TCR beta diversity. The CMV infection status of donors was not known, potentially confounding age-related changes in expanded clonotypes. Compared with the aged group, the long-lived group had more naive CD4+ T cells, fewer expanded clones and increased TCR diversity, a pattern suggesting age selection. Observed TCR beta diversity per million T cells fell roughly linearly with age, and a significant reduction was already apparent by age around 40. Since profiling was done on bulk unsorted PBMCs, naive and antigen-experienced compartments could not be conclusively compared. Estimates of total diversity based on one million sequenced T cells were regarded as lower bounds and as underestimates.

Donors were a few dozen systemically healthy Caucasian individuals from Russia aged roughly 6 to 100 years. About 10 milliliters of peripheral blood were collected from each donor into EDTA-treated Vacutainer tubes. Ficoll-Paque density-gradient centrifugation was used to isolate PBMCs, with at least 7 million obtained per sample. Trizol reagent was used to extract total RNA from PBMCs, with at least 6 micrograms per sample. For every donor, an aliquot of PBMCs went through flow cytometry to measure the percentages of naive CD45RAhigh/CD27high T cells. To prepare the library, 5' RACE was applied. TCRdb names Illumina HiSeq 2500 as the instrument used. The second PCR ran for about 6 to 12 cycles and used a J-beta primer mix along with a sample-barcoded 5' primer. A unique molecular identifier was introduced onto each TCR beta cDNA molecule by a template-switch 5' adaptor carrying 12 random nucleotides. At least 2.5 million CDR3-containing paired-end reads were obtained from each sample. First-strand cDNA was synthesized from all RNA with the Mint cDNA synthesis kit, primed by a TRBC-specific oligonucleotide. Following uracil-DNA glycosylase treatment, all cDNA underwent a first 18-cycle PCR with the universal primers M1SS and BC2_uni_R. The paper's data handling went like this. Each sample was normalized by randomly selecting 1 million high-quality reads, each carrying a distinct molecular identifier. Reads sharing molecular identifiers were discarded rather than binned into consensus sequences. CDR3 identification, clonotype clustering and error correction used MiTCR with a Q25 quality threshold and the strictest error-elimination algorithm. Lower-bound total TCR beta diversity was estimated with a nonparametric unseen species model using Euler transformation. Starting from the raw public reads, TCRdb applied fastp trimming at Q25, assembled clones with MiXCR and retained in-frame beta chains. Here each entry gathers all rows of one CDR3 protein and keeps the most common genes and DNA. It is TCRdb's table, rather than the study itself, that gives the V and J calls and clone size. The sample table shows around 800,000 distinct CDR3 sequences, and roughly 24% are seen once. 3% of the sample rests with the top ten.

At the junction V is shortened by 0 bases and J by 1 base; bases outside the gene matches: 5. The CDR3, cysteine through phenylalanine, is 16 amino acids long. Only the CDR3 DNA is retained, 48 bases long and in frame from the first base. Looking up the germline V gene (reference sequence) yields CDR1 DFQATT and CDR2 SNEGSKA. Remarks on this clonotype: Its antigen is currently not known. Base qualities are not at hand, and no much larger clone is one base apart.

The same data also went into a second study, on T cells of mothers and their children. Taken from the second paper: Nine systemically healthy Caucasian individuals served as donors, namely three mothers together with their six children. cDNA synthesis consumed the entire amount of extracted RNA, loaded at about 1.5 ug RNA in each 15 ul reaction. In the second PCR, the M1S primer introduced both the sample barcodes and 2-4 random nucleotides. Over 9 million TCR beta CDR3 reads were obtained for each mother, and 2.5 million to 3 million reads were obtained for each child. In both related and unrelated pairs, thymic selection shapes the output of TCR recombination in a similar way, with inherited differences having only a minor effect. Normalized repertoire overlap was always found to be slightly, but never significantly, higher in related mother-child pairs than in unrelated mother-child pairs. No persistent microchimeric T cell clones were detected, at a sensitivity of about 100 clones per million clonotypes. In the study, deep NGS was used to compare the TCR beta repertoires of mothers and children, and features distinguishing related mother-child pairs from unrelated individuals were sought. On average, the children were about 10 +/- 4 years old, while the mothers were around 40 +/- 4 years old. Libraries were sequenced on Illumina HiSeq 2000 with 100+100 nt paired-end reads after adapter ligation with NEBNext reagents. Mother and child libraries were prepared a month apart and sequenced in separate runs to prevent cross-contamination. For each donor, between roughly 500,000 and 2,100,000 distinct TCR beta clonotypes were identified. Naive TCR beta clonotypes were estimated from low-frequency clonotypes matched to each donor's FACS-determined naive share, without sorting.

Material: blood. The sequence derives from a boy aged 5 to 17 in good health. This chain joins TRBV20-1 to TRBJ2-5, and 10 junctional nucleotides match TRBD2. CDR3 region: CSARDPLAGAQETQYF. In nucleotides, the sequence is TGCAGTGCTAGAGATCCCCTAGCGGGGGCCCAAGAGACCCAGTACTTC.